Following are 5 T cell receptor beta chains from one sample sequenced in a study of blood T cell repertoires in COVID-19. Here immunoSEQ multiplex PCR was the method, and the copy in TCRdb shows in-frame clones only, minus some. This table holds 200,000 to 250,000 clones, about nine tenths found once. The specimen was peripheral blood. These receptors all come from a woman aged 60-75 years with acute or convalescent COVID-19.

On this clone: Here the CDR3 omits its conserved ending phenylalanine or tryptophan, so a read error is the likely source. The J gene is TRBJ1-2, the V gene TRBV7-2; D perhaps matches TRBD1 (5 bases). With 4 bases removed from V and 6 bases from J, the gap between germline ends came to 18 bases. This CDR3 contains 15 residues. Per germline, CDR1 SGHTA and CDR2 FQGNSA. CDR3 residues: CASSSIPGRVDGYTL. The CDR3 DNA reads as TGTGCCAGCAGCTCTATCCCCGGCAGGGTTGATGGCTACACCCTC.

The genes are TRBV14 and TRBJ1-1, with 9 positions matching TRBD1. The V gene's germline CDR1 is SGHDN and CDR2 FVKESK. V trimming: 0 bases; J trimming: 8 bases; junction bases outside the gene matches: 10. This CDR3 is 16 amino acids long. The CDR3: CASSQDGTGTEGEAFF. For the CDR3, the DNA is TGTGCCAGCAGCCAAGACGGGACAGGGACCGAGGGGGAAGCTTTCTTT.

This clone was counted once. The CDR3 nucleotides read TGTGCCAGCAGCACCTCTAGCGGGGAAACAGATACGCAGTATTTT. Its translation: CASSTSSGETDTQYF. The rearrangement links TRBV7-3 to TRBJ2-3; 9 bases are a match to TRBD2. The trim removed 5 bases at V and 3 bases at J, leaving 6 bases unmatched. Germline lookup yields CDR1 SGHTA and CDR2 FQGTGA. This CDR3 has 15 residues.

This clone was seen just once. The V call is TRBV11-2, the J call TRBJ1-5, with a possible D match to TRBD1 (6 bases). V was shortened by 6 bases and J by 2 bases, with 14 bases between the two germline ends. The CDR3 has 15 residues. Germline V gene lookup returns CDR1 SGHAT and CDR2 FQNNGV. DNA for the CDR3: TGTGCCAGCAGTTCCACAGGGAGCGGCAATCAGCCCCAGCATTTT. It is translated as CASSSTGSGNQPQHF.

The chain joins TRBV3-1 (or the pseudogene TRBV3-2) to TRBJ2-3; TRBD1 matches at 7 bases. Germline V lookup: CDR1 LGHDT, CDR2 YNNKEL (reference sequence). The CDR3 extends over 13 amino acids. V was pared by 5 bases and J by 8 bases, with 7 bases of the junction left unmatched. The DNA of the CDR3 is TGTGCCAGCAGCGCCGGGGACAGTGTTACGCAGTATTTT. Residues: CASSAGDSVTQYF.